Presented here are 27 T cell receptor beta chains from one specimen sequenced in a study of radiotherapy plus CTLA-4 blockade in lung cancer. The repertoire was sequenced with immunoSEQ multiplex PCR; TCRdb's copy has only in-frame clones and lacks some. The table shows roughly 39,000 clones, with roughly 77% occurring only once. Source: peripheral blood, taken from a patient treated with radiotherapy plus ipilimumab. These receptors originate from a human donor with non-small cell lung cancer who had stable disease on radiotherapy plus ipilimumab.

This chain uses TRBV7-9 with TRBJ1-2; D may be TRBD1 (5 bases). The CDR3 sequence is 13 residues long. Trimming took off 7 bases at V and 6 bases at J, with 15 bases between the two ends. Germline V gene sequence: CDR1 SEHNR, CDR2 FQNEAQ (reference sequence). DNA for the CDR3: TGTGCCAGCATTACAGGTCCGAAGGATGGCTACACCTTC. Translated, it gives CASITGPKDGYTF. Using reference TRBV7-9 and TRBJ1-2 for the parts outside the CDR3, the full variable domain is DTGVSQNPRHKITKRGQNVTFRCDPISEHNRLYWYRQTLGQGPEFLTYFQNEAQLEKSRLLSDRFSAERPKGSFSTLEIQRTEQGDSAMYLCASITGPKDGYTFGSGTRLTVV.

This chain links TRBV9 with TRBJ2-1; TRBD2 is a possible D gene (6 bases). Germline V gives CDR1 SGDLS, CDR2 YYNGEE. V dropped 0 bases and J dropped 3 bases, with 16 bases sitting between them. The CDR3 covers 17 residues. CDR3 nucleotide sequence: TGTGCCAGCAGCGTAGGGGGACTCCCCAAGGGCTACAATGAGCAGTTCTTC. Encoded protein: CASSVGGLPKGYNEQFF.

The gene calls are TRBV7-6 and TRBJ2-7; the D gene is possibly TRBD1 (6 bases). The V gene lost 3 bases and the J gene lost 3 bases, with 9 bases spanning the gap. This CDR3 contains 13 residues. Looked up from germline, CDR1 is SGHVS and CDR2 is FNYEAQ. CDR3 amino acids: CASSLTTGYEQYF. In DNA form, the CDR3 reads TGTGCCAGCAGCTTGACGACAGGCTACGAGCAGTACTTC.

The genes are TRBV6-5 and TRBJ1-2; D ambiguous. Trimming left V 5 bases short and J 3 bases short, with 16 bases between. Germline-derived CDR1 and CDR2 are MNHEY and SVGAGI. The length of the CDR3 is 15 residues. CDR3 DNA: TGTGCCAGCAGTCCGTCCTGGAGAGTCGACTATGGCTACACCTTC. Amino acid sequence: CASSPSWRVDYGYTF.

The chain carries TRBV5-4 and TRBJ1-2; D unclear. The CDR3 runs 16 residues. Germline V gene lookup returns CDR1 SGHNT and CDR2 YYREEE (reference sequence). Deletions cut 4 bases from V and 1 base from J, with 17 bases between. CDR3 bases: TGTGCCAGCAGCCTATCACGTAGTGGGAGTAACTATGGCTACACCTTC. Translation: CASSLSRSGSNYGYTF.

V gene TRBV7-8 combines with J gene TRBJ2-7; a weak D match, TRBD1 (5 bases). CDR1 is SGHVS and CDR2 is FQNEAQ in the germline V gene. V lost 1 base, J lost 5 bases, and 6 bases lay in between. This CDR3 spans 12 amino acids. The CDR3 spells CASSLEGDEQYF. DNA for the CDR3: TGTGCCAGCAGCTTAGAAGGGGACGAGCAGTACTTC.

This clone is a singleton in its sample. This chain links TRBV7-2 with TRBJ1-2; D unresolved. The CDR3 totals 13 residues. Trimming removed 5 bases at V and 4 bases at J, with 11 bases between. Looked up from germline, CDR1 is SGHTA and CDR2 is FQGNSA. The CDR3 DNA follows: TGTGCCAGCAGCCAGGCGGGGTTCTATGGCTACACCTTC. This codes for CASSQAGFYGYTF.

The CDR3 bases are TGCGCCAGCAGCCAAGACGGGGGCAGCACAGATACGCAGTATTTT. This sequence encodes CASSQDGGSTDTQYF. V usage is TRBV4-3 and J usage is TRBJ2-3; D tentatively reads TRBD1 or TRBD2 (6 bases each). The germline V and J ends were trimmed by 0 bases and 0 bases, with 7 bases remaining between them. Germline CDR1 reads LGHNA; CDR2 reads YSLEER. CDR3 length: 15 amino acids.

The V gene is TRBV6-5, the J gene TRBJ1-2, with 9 bases fitting TRBD1. V dropped 2 bases and J dropped 10; count of bases not matched to a gene: 5. The CDR3 is 13 residues long. Germline V CDR1 and CDR2: MNHEY, SVGAGI. CDR3 amino acids: CASSYPGQGIYTF. In DNA, the CDR3 is TGTGCCAGCAGTTACCCCGGACAGGGGATCTACACCTTC.

This clone was detected a few times. CDR3 protein: CASSLLSDRMNTEAFF. CDR3 DNA: TGTGCCAGCAGCTTATTATCGGACAGAATGAACACTGAAGCTTTCTTT. This rearrangement joins TRBV7-9 to TRBJ1-1; weak D call: TRBD1 (6 bases). There are 16 residues in the CDR3. In germline, CDR1 is SEHNR, CDR2 FQNEAQ (reference sequence). Trimming took off 2 bases at V and 0 bases at J, with 13 bases between the two ends.

The chain has TRBV6-5 and TRBJ1-1, with 8 bases identical to TRBD1. The CDR3 has 14 residues. Unmatched junction bases numbered 4, after V lost 6 bases and J lost 1 base. The germline CDR1 and CDR2 sequences are MNHEY and SVGAGI. This CDR3 is CASSRTGQNTEAFF. In DNA form, the CDR3 reads TGTGCCAGCAGCAGGACAGGGCAGAACACTGAAGCTTTCTTT.

The rearrangement joins TRBV7-2 to TRBJ2-7; TRBD2 aligns across 12 bases. Germline-derived CDR1 and CDR2 are SGHTA and FQGNSA. The CDR3 length is 14 residues. The J segment lost 7 bases and the V segment lost 5 bases, leaving 6 bases of the junction unmatched. The CDR3 spells CASSRTSGVGEQYF. For the CDR3, the DNA is TGTGCCAGCAGCCGGACTAGCGGGGTGGGGGAGCAGTACTTC.

DNA for the CDR3: TGTGCCAGCAGTTTGTCGGGCTATTACGAGCAGTACGTC. Translated: CASSLSGYYEQYV. The gene calls are TRBV28 and TRBJ2-7; the D is unclear. There are 13 residues in the CDR3. The V and J ends lost 3 bases and 4 bases respectively, with 10 bases between them. CDR1 and CDR2 (germline): MDHEN, SYDVKM.

CDR3 loop: CASSRGPTGGYTF. The CDR3 coding sequence is TGTGCCAGCTCAAGGGGACCGACGGGTGGCTACACCTTC. The V gene is TRBV9, the J gene TRBJ1-2, with a tentative D call TRBD1 (5 bases). Germline CDR1 and CDR2: SGDLS and YYNGEE. The CDR3 length is 13 residues. Trimming left V 7 bases short and J 7 bases short, with 17 bases between.

On this clone itself: Other nucleotide sequences from this sample produce the same CDR3. This chain joins TRBV19 and TRBJ1-5; the match to TRBD1 covers 8 bases. This CDR3 spans 14 amino acids. The germline gives CDR1 LNHDA, CDR2 SQIVND (reference sequence). V lost 4 bases, J lost 2 bases, and 1 base stayed unmatched. CDR3 nucleotide sequence: TGTGCCAGTAGTACGACAGGGGGCAATCAGCCCCAGCATTTT. Protein sequence: CASSTTGGNQPQHF. Full variable domain (rest looked up from reference TRBV19 and TRBJ1-5): DGGITQSPKYLFRKEGQNVTLSCEQNLNHDAMYWYRQDPGQGLRLIYYSQIVNDFQKGDIAEGYSVSREKKESFPLTVTSAQKNPTAFYLCASSTTGGNQPQHFGDGTRLSIL.

The gene calls are TRBV9 and TRBJ2-5; 12 positions agree with TRBD2. The CDR3 runs 17 residues. From germline, CDR1 is SGDLS and CDR2 YYNGEE. With V trimmed by 0 bases and J by 2 bases, 5 bases remained unmatched. The CDR3 coding sequence is TGTGCCAGCAGCGTAGGCGCCCTAGCGGGGGGGCAAGAGACCCAGTACTTC. Amino acid sequence: CASSVGALAGGQETQYF.

The CDR3 loop is CAISEDRAQWETQYF. The DNA of the CDR3 is TGTGCCATCAGTGAGGACAGGGCCCAGTGGGAGACCCAGTACTTC. This chain links TRBV10-3 with TRBJ2-5; TRBD1 matches 7 bases. Germline-derived CDR1 and CDR2 are ENHRY and SYGVKD. CDR3 length: 15 residues. V was clipped by 2 bases and J by 5 bases; unmatched bases: 8.

J is TRBJ2-1 and V is TRBV7-9; tentative D call: TRBD2 (5 bases). This CDR3 has 16 amino acids. Trimming stripped 1 base from V and 3 bases from J, with 13 bases between. Germline V lookup: CDR1 SEHNR, CDR2 FQNEAQ (reference sequence). The CDR3 is CASSLVLREIYNEQFF. The DNA of the CDR3 is TGTGCCAGCAGCTTAGTATTGAGGGAAATCTACAATGAGCAGTTCTTC. Complete variable domain (other parts from reference TRBV7-9 and TRBJ2-1): DTGVSQNPRHKITKRGQNVTFRCDPISEHNRLYWYRQTLGQGPEFLTYFQNEAQLEKSRLLSDRFSAERPKGSFSTLEIQRTEQGDSAMYLCASSLVLREIYNEQFFGPGTRLTVL.

V is TRBV28 and J is TRBJ2-1; TRBD2 matches at 10 bases. Per the germline V gene, CDR1 is MDHEN and CDR2 is SYDVKM. The V gene end was trimmed by 6 bases and the J gene end by 2 bases; junction bases not matched to a gene: 4. The CDR3 sequence is 15 residues long. The DNA for the CDR3 is TGTGCCAGCAGACTAGCGGGGCAAGCCTACAATGAGCAGTTCTTC. It specifies CASRLAGQAYNEQFF.

The rearrangement links TRBV7-9 to TRBJ2-7; no firm D call. CDR1 is SEHNR, CDR2 FQNEAQ, per germline (reference sequence). The CDR3 spans 13 residues. Trimming took 1 base from V and 3 from J, leaving 7 bases between them. The chain's CDR3 is CASSLVWSYEQYF. The CDR3 region has the DNA TGTGCCAGCAGCTTAGTATGGAGCTACGAGCAGTACTTC.

The rearrangement links TRBV28 to TRBJ1-4, with TRBD1 matching over 8 bases. V lost 3 bases, J lost 4 bases, and 4 bases stayed unmatched. The CDR3 runs 15 residues. The germline gives CDR1 MDHEN, CDR2 SYDVKM. The CDR3 spells CASSLTGVGNEKLFF. The CDR3, as DNA: TGTGCCAGCAGTTTGACAGGGGTTGGTAATGAAAAACTGTTTTTT.

This chain joins TRBV5-5 and TRBJ1-5; 11 bases agree with TRBD1. Germline V CDR1 and CDR2: SGHKS, YYEKEE (reference sequence). The CDR3 has 15 residues. The V segment lost 1 base and the J segment 4 bases; nucleotides outside the gene matches: 1. DNA of the CDR3: TGTGCCAGCAGCTTGCGGGACAGGGGGAATCAGCCCCAGCATTTT. This encodes CASSLRDRGNQPQHF.

The rearrangement uses TRBV5-1 and TRBJ1-2; tentative D call: TRBD1 (5 bases). The CDR3 is made up of 15 amino acids. Trimming stripped 2 bases from V and 3 bases from J, with 14 bases between. Looked up from germline, CDR1 is SGHRS and CDR2 is YFSETQ. The CDR3 region has the DNA TGCGCCAGCAGCTTTGGGGCGGACGGAGACTATGGCTACACCTTC. It is translated as CASSFGADGDYGYTF.

This clone was counted a few times. The J gene is TRBJ1-4, the V gene TRBV9; 9 nucleotides line up with TRBD1. The CDR3 has 15 residues. Germline assignment: CDR1 SGDLS and CDR2 YYNGEE. V shed 4 bases and J 8 bases; nucleotides not matched to a gene: 9. The chain's CDR3 is CASSPPGQGREKLFF. The CDR3 DNA is TGTGCCAGCAGCCCCCCGGGACAGGGCCGGGAAAAACTGTTTTTT.

The chain couples TRBV29-1 to TRBJ1-2; D gene ambiguous. The CDR3 consists of 13 residues. V gave up 4 bases and J gave up 0 bases, with 9 bases separating them. Germline V gene lookup returns CDR1 SQVTM and CDR2 ANQGSEA. In DNA form, the CDR3 reads TGCAGCGTTGGTCCGGGAACTAACTATGGCTACACCTTC. It translates to CSVGPGTNYGYTF. The full variable domain, its missing parts supplied by reference TRBV29-1 and TRBJ1-2, is SAVISQKPSRDICQRGTSLTIQCQVDSQVTMMFWYRQQPGQSLTLIATANQGSEATYESGFVIDKFPISRPNLTFSTLTVSNMSPEDSSIYLCSVGPGTNYGYTFGSGTRLTVV.

In this sample, this clone turned up a few times. V usage is TRBV5-4 and J usage is TRBJ2-5, with TRBD2 matching 11 bases. With 4 bases clipped from V and 1 base from J, the junction kept 9 bases outside the gene matches. This CDR3 is built from 17 residues. Germline loops: CDR1 SGHNT, CDR2 YYREEE (reference sequence). The CDR3 reads CASSRGTSGGIQETQYF. Written as DNA, the CDR3 is TGTGCCAGCAGCCGCGGTACTAGCGGGGGAATCCAAGAGACCCAGTACTTC.

The chain recombines TRBV7-6 with TRBJ1-1; D gene uncertain. The length of the CDR3 is 14 residues. V was clipped by 3 bases and J by 4 bases, with 12 bases between them. Germline V gene sequence: CDR1 SGHVS, CDR2 FNYEAQ. CDR3 in DNA: TGTGCCAGCAGCTTTAGCGGGGAGAGCACTGAAGCTTTCTTT. Translated: CASSFSGESTEAFF. Variable domain in full (rest from reference TRBV7-6 and TRBJ1-1): GAGVSQSPRYKVTKRGQDVALRCDPISGHVSLYWYRQALGQGPEFLTYFNYEAQQDKSGLPNDRFSAERPEGSISTLTIQRTEQRDSAMYRCASSFSGESTEAFFGQGTRLTVV.